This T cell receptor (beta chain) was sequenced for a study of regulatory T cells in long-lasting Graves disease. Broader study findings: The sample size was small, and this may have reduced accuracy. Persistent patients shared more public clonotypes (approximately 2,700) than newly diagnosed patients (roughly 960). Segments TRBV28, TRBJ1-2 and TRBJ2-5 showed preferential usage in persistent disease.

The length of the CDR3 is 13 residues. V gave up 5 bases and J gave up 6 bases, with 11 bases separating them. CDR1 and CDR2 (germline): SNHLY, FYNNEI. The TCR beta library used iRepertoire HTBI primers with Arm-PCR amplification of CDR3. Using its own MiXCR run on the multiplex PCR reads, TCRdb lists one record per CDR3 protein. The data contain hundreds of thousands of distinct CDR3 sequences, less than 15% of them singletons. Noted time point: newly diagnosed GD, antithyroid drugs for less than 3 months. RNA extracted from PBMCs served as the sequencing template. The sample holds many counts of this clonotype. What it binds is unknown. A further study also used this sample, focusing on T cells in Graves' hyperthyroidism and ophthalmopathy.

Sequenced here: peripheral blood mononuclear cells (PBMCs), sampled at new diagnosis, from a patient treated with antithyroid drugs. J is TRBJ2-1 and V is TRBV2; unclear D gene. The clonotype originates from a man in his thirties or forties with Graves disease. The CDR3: CASSPLVINEQFF. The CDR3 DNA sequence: TGTGCCAGCAGTCCATTGGTTATCAATGAGCAGTTCTTC.